The 18 T cell receptor beta chains in this list originate from one sample, sequenced in a study of shared clonotypes between healthy human individuals. Clones were sequenced by immunoSEQ multiplex PCR, and TCRdb holds only the in-frame ones, with some missing. The sample lists some 900,000 clones, about 80% occurring once. The sequencing input was memory CD4+ T cells sorted from blood. Subset meaning: CD45RA-negative fraction. The receptors derive from a man between 18 and 29 years old in good health.

This clone has a count of ten or more. The J gene is TRBJ2-1, the V gene TRBV6-1; TRBD2 matches 13 bases. This CDR3 is built from 14 residues. Germline V gene sequence: CDR1 MNHNS, CDR2 SASEGT. J was trimmed by 10 bases and V by 5 bases; bases with no gene match: 5. CDR3: CASSTTTSGREQFF. The CDR3 DNA sequence: TGTGCCAGCAGTACGACGACTAGCGGGAGGGAGCAGTTCTTC.

The chain couples TRBV7-2 to TRBJ2-2, with D perhaps being TRBD1 or TRBD2 (6 bases each). Germline V gene lookup returns CDR1 SGHTA and CDR2 FQGNSA. This CDR3 is 16 amino acids long. Trimming took 1 base from V and 2 from J, leaving 11 bases between them. The CDR3 DNA follows: TGTGCCAGCAGCTTAGGAAAGGGGGGTAACACCGGGGAGCTGTTTTTT. Protein product: CASSLGKGGNTGELFF.

The V and J genes are TRBV5-8 and TRBJ2-7; 10 bases line up with TRBD2. Per the germline V gene, CDR1 is SGHTS and CDR2 is YDEGEE. CDR3 size: 14 residues. V gave up 4 bases and J gave up 5 bases; unmatched junction bases: 6. The CDR3 DNA is TGTGCCAGCAGCCAAGCGGGGGGGCGCAACGAGCAGTACTTC. Its protein is CASSQAGGRNEQYF.

The V and J genes are TRBV5-4 and TRBJ1-1; 9 bases map to TRBD1. The V segment lost 2 bases and the J segment 4 bases; nucleotides outside the gene matches: 6. The CDR3 contains 15 residues. Germline V gene data show CDR1 as SGHNT and CDR2 as YYREEE (reference sequence). The CDR3 loop is CASSLQGAGSTEAFF. The CDR3 coding sequence is TGTGCCAGCAGCTTACAGGGGGCCGGGAGCACTGAAGCTTTCTTT.

This clone appeared once. The chain is built from TRBV5-4 and TRBJ1-4; unclear D gene. Trimming took off 4 bases at V and 7 bases at J, with 17 bases between the two ends. The CDR3 covers 15 residues. Germline values: CDR1 SGHNT, CDR2 YYREEE (reference sequence). CDR3 in amino acids: CASSEGSLGGEKLFF. CDR3 nucleotide sequence: TGTGCCAGCAGCGAAGGATCCTTGGGAGGTGAAAAACTGTTTTTT.

This clone has more than one count but fewer than ten. The V call is TRBV21-1, the J call TRBJ1-2. TRBV21-1 is designated a pseudogene. This CDR3 region has 13 residues. The CDR3 protein is CASSKAGEYGYTF. The CDR3 DNA sequence: TGTGCCAGCAGCAAAGCGGGGGAATATGGCTACACCTTC.

The chain links TRBV5-6 to TRBJ2-5; the D gene could be TRBD1 or TRBD2 (5 bases each). With 3 bases removed from V and 3 bases from J, the gap between germline ends came to 18 bases. This CDR3 is built from 16 residues. Germline CDR1 SGHDT, CDR2 YYEEEE. Here the CDR3 reads CASSSPGTRLEETQYF. For the CDR3, the DNA is TGTGCCAGCAGCTCCCCCGGGACCCGCCTAGAAGAGACCCAGTACTTC. Using reference TRBV5-6 and TRBJ2-5 for the parts outside the CDR3, the full variable domain is DAGVTQSPTHLIKTRGQQVTLRCSPKSGHDTVSWYQQALGQGPQFIFQYYEEEERQRGNFPDRFSGHQFPNYSSELNVNALLLGDSALYLCASSSPGTRLEETQYFGPGTRLLVL.

The table lists this clone with many counts. The chain's CDR3 is CASSLYLYSYEQYF. The CDR3 DNA follows: TGTGCCAGCAGCTTGTACCTTTACTCCTACGAGCAGTACTTC. The gene calls are TRBV5-6 and TRBJ2-7; D gene uncertain. The CDR3 covers 14 residues. The V end lost 1 base, the J end lost 0 bases, and 8 bases lay between the germline ends. From germline, CDR1 is SGHDT and CDR2 YYEEEE.

This clone has a handful of counts. The V gene is TRBV18, the J gene TRBJ1-1; perhaps TRBD1 as D (5 bases). The CDR3 is made up of 17 amino acids. The V and J ends lost 0 bases and 0 bases respectively, with 14 bases between them. Germline values: CDR1 KGHSH, CDR2 LQKENI. CDR3 sequence: CASSPPGGIGVNTEAFF. CDR3 DNA: TGTGCCAGCTCACCACCGGGGGGGATAGGAGTGAACACTGAAGCTTTCTTT. The complete variable domain, with remaining parts taken from reference TRBV18 and TRBJ1-1, reads NAGVMQNPRHLVRRRGQEARLRCSPMKGHSHVYWYRQLPEEGLKFMVYLQKENIIDESGMPKERFSAEFPKEGPSILRIQQVVRGDSAAYFCASSPPGGIGVNTEAFFGQGTRLTVV.

The chain has TRBV2 and TRBJ2-2; D possibly corresponds to TRBD1 (6 bases). The V end lost 3 bases, the J end lost 4 bases, and 12 bases lay between the germline ends. CDR1 is SNHLY and CDR2 is FYNNEI in the germline V gene. The CDR3 is 15 residues long. CDR3 bases: TGTGCCAGCAGTGATCTAGGGGGTGGCACCGGGGAGCTGTTTTTT. It yields the protein CASSDLGGGTGELFF.

V and J are TRBV7-8 and TRBJ2-1; 14 bases match TRBD2. CDR3 length: 16 residues. Germline assignment: CDR1 SGHVS and CDR2 FQNEAQ. The V and J ends lost 5 bases and 6 bases, in that order; junction bases with no gene match: 6. CDR3 DNA sequence: TGTGCCAGCAGCCCCGGACTAGCGGGAGGCGGCAATGAGCAGTTCTTC. The encoded protein is CASSPGLAGGGNEQFF.

The chain is built from TRBV30 and TRBJ1-1, with D perhaps matching TRBD1 (5 bases). V was cut by 1 base and J by 1 base, with 10 bases left in between. This CDR3 has 14 amino acids. Germline-derived CDR1 and CDR2 are GTSNPN and SVGIG (reference sequence). The CDR3 DNA is TGTGCCTGGAGTGAAGGGGTTAGGAACACTGAAGCTTTCTTT. Protein product: CAWSEGVRNTEAFF. Drawing the rest from reference TRBV30 and TRBJ1-1, the complete variable domain is SQTIHQWPATLVQPVGSPLSLECTVEGTSNPNLYWYRQAAGRGLQLLFYSVGIGQISSEVPQNLSASRPQDRQFILSSKKLLLSDSGFYLCAWSEGVRNTEAFFGQGTRLTVV.

Here the CDR3 reads CASSPNVQGRTEAFF. The CDR3 nucleotides are TGCGCCAGCAGCCCAAACGTACAGGGGAGGACTGAAGCTTTCTTT. The chain joins TRBV4-3 to TRBJ1-1; 7 bases are a match to TRBD1. V gave up 4 bases and J gave up 5 bases; unmatched junction bases: 10. This CDR3 is built from 15 residues. The germline V gene encodes CDR1 LGHNA and CDR2 YSLEER.

The V and J genes are TRBV6-6 and TRBJ2-3; no clear D. Germline CDR1 and CDR2: MNHNY and SVGAGI (reference sequence). The V end lost 6 bases, the J end lost 8 bases, and 21 bases lay between the germline ends. The CDR3 extends over 15 amino acids. The CDR3 spells CASSQATAGLGTQYF. As DNA, the CDR3 is TGTGCCAGCAGCCAAGCCACGGCTGGTTTGGGTACGCAGTATTTT.

The chain recombines TRBV7-6 with TRBJ1-1; 8 bases agree with TRBD1. This CDR3 has 19 residues. Germline values: CDR1 SGHVS, CDR2 FNYEAQ. With V trimmed by 5 bases and J by 3 bases, 20 bases remained unmatched. The CDR3 is CASSPLPLFDRGRDTEAFF. CDR3 nucleotides: TGTGCCAGCAGCCCATTACCTTTATTTGACAGGGGAAGGGACACTGAAGCTTTCTTT.

The chain is built from TRBV9 and TRBJ2-3; 7 bases agree with TRBD2. Trimming removed 2 bases from V and 2 bases from J; junction bases left unmatched: 8. This CDR3 contains 16 residues. Germline CDR1 reads SGDLS; CDR2 reads YYNGEE. DNA of the CDR3: TGTGCCAGCAGCGTTACGGCCGGGACTAACACAGATACGCAGTATTTT. Protein sequence: CASSVTAGTNTDTQYF.

As DNA, the CDR3 is TGTGCCAGCAGCCCTGAAATAGGGGGTACGCAGTATTTT. Translated, it gives CASSPEIGGTQYF. The chain combines TRBV7-2 with TRBJ2-3; D might be TRBD1 (6 bases). Germline V gives CDR1 SGHTA, CDR2 FQGNSA. The CDR3 sequence is 13 residues long. V lost 5 bases, J lost 8 bases, and 14 bases lay in between.

V gene TRBV6-5 combines with J gene TRBJ2-2; D is perhaps TRBD2 (6 bases). CDR1 and CDR2 (germline): MNHEY, SVGAGI. V was pared by 6 bases and J by 0 bases, with 11 bases between. The CDR3 covers 15 residues. This CDR3 reads CASRTGTANTGELFF. CDR3 nucleotides: TGTGCCAGCAGGACCGGGACTGCGAACACCGGGGAGCTGTTTTTT.